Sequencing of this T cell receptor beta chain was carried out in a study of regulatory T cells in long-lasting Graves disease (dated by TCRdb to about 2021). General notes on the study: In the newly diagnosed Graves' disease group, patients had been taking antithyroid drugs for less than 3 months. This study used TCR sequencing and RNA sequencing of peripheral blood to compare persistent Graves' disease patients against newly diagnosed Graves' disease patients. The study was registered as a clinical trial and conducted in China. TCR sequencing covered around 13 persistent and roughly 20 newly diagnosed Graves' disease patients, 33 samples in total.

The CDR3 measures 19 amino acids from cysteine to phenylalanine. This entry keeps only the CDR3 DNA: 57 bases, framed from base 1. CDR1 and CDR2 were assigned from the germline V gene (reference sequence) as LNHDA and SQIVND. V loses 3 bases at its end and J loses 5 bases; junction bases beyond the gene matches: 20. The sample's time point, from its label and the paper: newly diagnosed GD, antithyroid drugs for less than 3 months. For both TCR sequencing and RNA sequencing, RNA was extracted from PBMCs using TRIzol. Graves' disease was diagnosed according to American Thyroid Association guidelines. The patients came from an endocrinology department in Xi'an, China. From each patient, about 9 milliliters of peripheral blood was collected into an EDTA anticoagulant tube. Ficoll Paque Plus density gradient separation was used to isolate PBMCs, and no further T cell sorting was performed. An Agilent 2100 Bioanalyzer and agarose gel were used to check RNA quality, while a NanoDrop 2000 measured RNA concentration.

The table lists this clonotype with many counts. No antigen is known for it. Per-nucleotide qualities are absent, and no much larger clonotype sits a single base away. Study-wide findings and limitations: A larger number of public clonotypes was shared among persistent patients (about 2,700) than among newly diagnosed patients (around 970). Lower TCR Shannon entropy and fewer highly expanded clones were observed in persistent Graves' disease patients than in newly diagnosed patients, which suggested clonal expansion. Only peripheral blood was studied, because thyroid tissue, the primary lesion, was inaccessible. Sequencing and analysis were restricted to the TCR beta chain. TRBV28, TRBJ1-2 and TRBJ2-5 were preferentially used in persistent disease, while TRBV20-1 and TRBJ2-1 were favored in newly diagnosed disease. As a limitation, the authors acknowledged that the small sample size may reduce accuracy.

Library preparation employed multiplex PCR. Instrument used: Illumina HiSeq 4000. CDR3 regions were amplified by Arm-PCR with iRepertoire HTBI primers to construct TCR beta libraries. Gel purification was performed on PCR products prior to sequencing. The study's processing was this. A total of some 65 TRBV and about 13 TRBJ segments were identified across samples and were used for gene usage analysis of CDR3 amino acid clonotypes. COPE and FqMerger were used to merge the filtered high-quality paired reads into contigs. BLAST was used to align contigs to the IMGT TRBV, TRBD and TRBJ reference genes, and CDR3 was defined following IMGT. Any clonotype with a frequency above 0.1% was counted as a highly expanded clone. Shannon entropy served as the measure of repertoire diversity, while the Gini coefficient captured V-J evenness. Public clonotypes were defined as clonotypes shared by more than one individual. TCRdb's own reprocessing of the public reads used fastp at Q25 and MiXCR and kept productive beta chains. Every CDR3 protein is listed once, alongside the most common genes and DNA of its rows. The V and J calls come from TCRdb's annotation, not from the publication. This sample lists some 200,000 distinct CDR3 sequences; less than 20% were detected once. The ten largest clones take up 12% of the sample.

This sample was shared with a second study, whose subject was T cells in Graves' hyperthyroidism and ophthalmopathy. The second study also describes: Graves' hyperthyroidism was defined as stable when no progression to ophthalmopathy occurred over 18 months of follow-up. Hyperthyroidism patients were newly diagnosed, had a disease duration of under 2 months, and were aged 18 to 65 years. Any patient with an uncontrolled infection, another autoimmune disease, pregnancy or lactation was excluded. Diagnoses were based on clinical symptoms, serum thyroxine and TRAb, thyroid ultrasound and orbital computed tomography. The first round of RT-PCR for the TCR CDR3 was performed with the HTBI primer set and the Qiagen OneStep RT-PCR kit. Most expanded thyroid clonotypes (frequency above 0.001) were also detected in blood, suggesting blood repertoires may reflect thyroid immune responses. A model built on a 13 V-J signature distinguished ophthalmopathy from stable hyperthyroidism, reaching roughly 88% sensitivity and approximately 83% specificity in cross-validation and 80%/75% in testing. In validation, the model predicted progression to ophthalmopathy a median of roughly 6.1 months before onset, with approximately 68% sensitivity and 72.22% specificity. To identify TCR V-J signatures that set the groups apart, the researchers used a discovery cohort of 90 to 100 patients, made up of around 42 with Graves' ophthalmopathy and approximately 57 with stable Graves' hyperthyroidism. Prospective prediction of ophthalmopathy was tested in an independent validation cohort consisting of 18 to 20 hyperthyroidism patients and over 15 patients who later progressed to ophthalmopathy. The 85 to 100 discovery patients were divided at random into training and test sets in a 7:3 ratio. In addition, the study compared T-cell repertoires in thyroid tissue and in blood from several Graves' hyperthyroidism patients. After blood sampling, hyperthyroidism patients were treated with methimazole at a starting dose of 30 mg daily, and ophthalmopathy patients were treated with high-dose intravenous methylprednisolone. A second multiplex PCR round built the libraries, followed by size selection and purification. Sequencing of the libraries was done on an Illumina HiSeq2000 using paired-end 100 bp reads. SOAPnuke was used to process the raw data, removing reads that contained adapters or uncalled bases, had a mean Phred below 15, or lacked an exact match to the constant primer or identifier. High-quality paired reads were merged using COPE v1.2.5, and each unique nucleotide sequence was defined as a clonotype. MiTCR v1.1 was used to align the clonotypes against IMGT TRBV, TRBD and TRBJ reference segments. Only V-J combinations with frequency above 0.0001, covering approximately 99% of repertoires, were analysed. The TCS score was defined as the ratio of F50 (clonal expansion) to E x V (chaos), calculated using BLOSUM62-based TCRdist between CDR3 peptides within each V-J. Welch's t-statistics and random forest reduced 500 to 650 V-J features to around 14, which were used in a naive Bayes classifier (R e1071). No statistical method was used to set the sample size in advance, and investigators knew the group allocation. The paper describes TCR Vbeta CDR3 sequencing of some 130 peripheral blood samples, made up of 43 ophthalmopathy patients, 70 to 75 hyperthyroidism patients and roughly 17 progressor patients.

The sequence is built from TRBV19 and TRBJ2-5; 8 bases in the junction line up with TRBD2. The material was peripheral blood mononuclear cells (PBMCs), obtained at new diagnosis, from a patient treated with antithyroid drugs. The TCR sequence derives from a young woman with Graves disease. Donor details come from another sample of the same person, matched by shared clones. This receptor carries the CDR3 CASSMRGAREKTRGETQYF. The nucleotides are TGTGCCAGTAGTATGCGGGGGGCGCGGGAAAAAACGAGGGGGGAGACCCAGTACTTC.